Listed here are 8 T cell receptor beta chains from one sample, sequenced in a study of shared clonotypes between healthy human individuals. Data came from immunoSEQ multiplex PCR; TCRdb stores just in-frame clones and leaves some out. The top ten hold 0.09% to 0.13% of the sample, which has roughly 550,000 clones, less than 97% seen once. As defined, naive CD8 cells were CD45RO-negative and positively selected for CCR7, with terminally differentiated effector memory CD45RA+ cells excluded. The specimen sequenced was naive CD8+ T cells sorted from blood. These receptors were obtained from a woman in her 30s in good health.

V gene TRBV9 combines with J gene TRBJ1-5, with D perhaps matching TRBD1 (5 bases). Trimming took 0 bases from V and 7 from J, leaving 11 bases between them. The CDR3 is 14 residues long. CDR1 and CDR2 (germline): SGDLS, YYNGEE. The CDR3 nucleotides are TGTGCCAGCAGCGTAGGGCCGGGGACCCAGCCCCAGCATTTT. Translation: CASSVGPGTQPQHF.

The chain links TRBV9 to TRBJ1-2; D gene unclear. CDR3 length equals 16 residues. Germline values: CDR1 SGDLS, CDR2 YYNGEE. The V gene lost 2 bases and the J gene lost 0 bases, with 14 bases spanning the gap. In nucleotides, the CDR3 is TGTGCCAGCAGCGTCGGGCGTCAGGATCCTAACTATGGCTACACCTTC. Translated, it gives CASSVGRQDPNYGYTF.

The chain couples TRBV27 to TRBJ2-1; D remains ambiguous. Trimming stripped 3 bases from V and 6 bases from J, with 9 bases between. CDR3 size: 13 residues. CDR1 MNHEY and CDR2 SMNVEV come from the germline V gene (reference sequence). The CDR3 bases are TGTGCCAGCAGTTTTATTCGGTCCAATGAGCAGTTCTTC. It encodes CASSFIRSNEQFF.

The chain joins TRBV10-1 to TRBJ2-1; maybe TRBD2 (6 bases). The CDR3 sequence is 11 residues long. Germline values: CDR1 WNHNN, CDR2 SYGVQD (reference sequence). V gave up 6 bases and J gave up 9 bases, with 9 bases separating them. This chain's CDR3 is CASREGGEQFF. The DNA for the CDR3 is TGCGCCAGCAGGGAGGGAGGTGAGCAGTTCTTC.

The J gene is TRBJ2-1, the V gene TRBV4-1; D remains ambiguous. The CDR3 contains 14 residues. Trimming took off 1 base at V and 4 bases at J, with 8 bases between the two ends. The germline V gene encodes CDR1 MGHRA and CDR2 YSYEKL. The CDR3 spells CASSQGMGYNEQFF. The DNA for the CDR3 is TGCGCCAGCAGCCAAGGGATGGGATACAATGAGCAGTTCTTC.

This chain joins TRBV7-9 and TRBJ2-3, with 12 bases that match TRBD2. From germline, CDR1 is SEHNR and CDR2 FQNEAQ (reference sequence). This CDR3 comprises 16 residues. The ends lost 3 bases at V and 6 bases at J; junction bases unmatched: 7. The CDR3 spells CASSFILAGGSDTQYF. CDR3 bases: TGTGCCAGCAGCTTTATCCTAGCGGGAGGGTCGGATACGCAGTATTTT.

This chain joins TRBV27 and TRBJ2-1; D assignment may be TRBD1 or TRBD2 (5 bases each). The CDR3 totals 16 residues. With 6 bases removed from V and 8 bases from J, the gap between germline ends came to 23 bases. CDR1 and CDR2 (germline): MNHEY, SMNVEV (reference sequence). CDR3 sequence: CASSPSVGVRGYEQFF. The CDR3 DNA reads TGTGCCAGCAGCCCAAGCGTGGGAGTTAGGGGTTATGAGCAGTTCTTC.

This clone occurred once. This chain uses TRBV7-2 with TRBJ2-2, with D hard to call. V was shortened by 0 bases and J by 7 bases, with 0 bases between the two germline ends. CDR3 size: 11 residues. The germline V gene encodes CDR1 SGHTA and CDR2 FQGNSA. The CDR3 reads CASSLAGELFF. The CDR3 DNA sequence: TGTGCCAGCAGCTTAGCCGGGGAGCTGTTTTTT.